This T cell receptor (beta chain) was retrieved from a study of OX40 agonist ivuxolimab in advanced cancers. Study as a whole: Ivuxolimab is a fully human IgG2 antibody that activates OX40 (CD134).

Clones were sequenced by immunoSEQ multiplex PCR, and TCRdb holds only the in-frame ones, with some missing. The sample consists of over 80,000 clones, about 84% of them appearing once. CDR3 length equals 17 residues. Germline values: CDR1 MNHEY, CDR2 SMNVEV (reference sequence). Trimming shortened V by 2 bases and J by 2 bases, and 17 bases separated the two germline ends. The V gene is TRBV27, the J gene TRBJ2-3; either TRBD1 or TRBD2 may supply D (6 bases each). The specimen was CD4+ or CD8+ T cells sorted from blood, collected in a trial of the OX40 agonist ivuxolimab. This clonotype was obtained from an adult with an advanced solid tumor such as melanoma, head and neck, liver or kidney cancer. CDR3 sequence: CASSLVSRGHSTDTQYF. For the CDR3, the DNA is TGTGCCAGCAGTTTAGTATCCCGGGGGCATTCCACAGATACGCAGTATTTT.